This entry describes one T cell receptor beta chain. This sample stems from a study of brain metastases from non-small cell lung cancer. Germline V gives CDR1 SEHNR, CDR2 FQNEAQ (reference sequence). J gave up 0 bases and V 3 bases, and 4 bases lay outside the gene matches. The CDR3 totals 16 residues. The table came from immunoSEQ multiplex PCR; TCRdb's copy has only in-frame clones and leaves some out. The table lists 2,200 or so clones, 85% to 90% of them singletons. The chain recombines TRBV7-9 with TRBJ1-4; 7 bases are a match to TRBD1. The origin of this receptor is a donor aged 40 or older with non-small cell lung cancer. Sample: tumor-adjacent normal tissue. CDR3 nucleotide sequence: TGTGCCAGCAGCTTTCGGGACAGATCAACTAATGAAAAACTGTTTTTT. This sequence encodes CASSFRDRSTNEKLFF.